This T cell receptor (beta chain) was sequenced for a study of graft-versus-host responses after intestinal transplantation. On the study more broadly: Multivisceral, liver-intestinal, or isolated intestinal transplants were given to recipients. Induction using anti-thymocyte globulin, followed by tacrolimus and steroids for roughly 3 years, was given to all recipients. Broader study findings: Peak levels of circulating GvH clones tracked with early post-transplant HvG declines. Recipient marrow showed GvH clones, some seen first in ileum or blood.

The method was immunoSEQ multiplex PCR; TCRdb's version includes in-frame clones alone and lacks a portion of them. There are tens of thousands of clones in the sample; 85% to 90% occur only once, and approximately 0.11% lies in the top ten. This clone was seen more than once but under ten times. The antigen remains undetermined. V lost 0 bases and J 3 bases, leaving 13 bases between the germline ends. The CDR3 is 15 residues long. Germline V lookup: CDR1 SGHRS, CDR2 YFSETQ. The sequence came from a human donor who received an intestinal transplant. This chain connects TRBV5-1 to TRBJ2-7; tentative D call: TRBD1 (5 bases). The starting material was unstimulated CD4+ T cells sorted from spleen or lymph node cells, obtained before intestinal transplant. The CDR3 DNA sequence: TGCGCCAGCAGCTTGGGGGGCCCCACCCTCTACGAGCAGTACTTC. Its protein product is CASSLGGPTLYEQYF.